What follows are 18 T cell receptor beta chains derived from one specimen sequenced in a study of T cells after yellow fever vaccination (dated by TCRdb to between 2018 and 2021). In light of the paper, this sample's treatment or condition label describes: live attenuated yellow fever vaccine strain. Receptor amplification or capture employed 5' RACE. This sample was sequenced with an Illumina NovaSeq 6000. TCRdb applied fastp at Q25 and MiXCR to the public reads, then kept only in-frame beta chains. CDR3 protein sequences are deduplicated, and each keeps its most common genes and DNA. For this sample the table gives approximately 300,000 distinct CDR3 sequences, of which 9.5% to 12% were detected only once. Approximately 3.3% of the sample is taken by the ten largest. The sample was CD4+ T cells sorted from PBMCs, taken 45 days after the yellow fever booster vaccination. The origin of the receptors is a man aged 18 to 29 who received the YFV17D yellow fever vaccine.

Concerning this clonotype itself: This may arise from a read error, as a much more abundant clone is one base away. The rearrangement links TRBV5-4 to TRBJ1-6; 8 bases match TRBD1. Germline lookup yields CDR1 SGHNT and CDR2 YYREEE (reference sequence). The CDR3 sequence is 13 residues long. CDR3 bases: TGTGCCCGCAGAGCGTCGGACAGGGCCCAAGACCACTTT. Amino acids: CARRASDRAQDHF. The full variable domain, its missing parts supplied by reference TRBV5-4 and TRBJ1-6, is ETGVTQSPTHLIKTRGQQVTLRCSSQSGHNTVSWYQQALGQGPQFIFQYYREEENGRGNFPPRFSGLQFPNYSSELNVNALELDDSALYLCARRASDRAQDHFGNGTRLTVT.

The chain employs TRBV2 and TRBJ2-5; 8 nucleotides line up with TRBD1. Germline V gives CDR1 SNHLY, CDR2 FYNNEI. After removal of 7 bases from V and 0 bases from J, the junction contained 7 bases not matched to a gene. This CDR3 comprises 15 residues. CDR3 sequence reads: CASKDRGVYQETQYF. For the CDR3, the DNA is TGTGCCAGCAAAGACAGGGGCGTGTACCAAGAGACCCAGTACTTC.

This clonotype was found a few times. The V gene is TRBV12-3 or TRBV12-4, the J gene TRBJ2-2; 7 bases line up with TRBD2. Trimming cost V 8 bases and J 3 bases; bases outside gene matches: 6. This CDR3 has 14 amino acids. The CDR3 loop is CASHLGGYTGELFF. The CDR3 DNA sequence: TGTGCCAGCCACCTCGGGGGGTACACCGGGGAGCTGTTTTTT.

This clonotype was counted at least ten times. This chain uses TRBV2 with TRBJ1-6, with 8 positions matching TRBD1. CDR3 length equals 15 residues. CDR1 is SNHLY, CDR2 FYNNEI, per germline. V was clipped by 6 bases and J by 0 bases; unmatched bases: 1. CDR3 DNA: TGTGCCAGCAGCGGACAGGGCTCCTATAATTCACCCCTCCACTTT. The encoded protein is CASSGQGSYNSPLHF.

J is TRBJ2-2 and V is TRBV7-2, with 7 bases matching TRBD2. Germline trimming cut 4 bases from V and 0 bases from J; bases unmatched to any gene: 2. In germline, CDR1 is SGHTA, CDR2 FQGNSA. The CDR3 loop spans 15 amino acids. The CDR3 region has the DNA TGTGCCAGCAGCTCACGGGGGGCGAACACCGGGGAGCTGTTTTTT. Its protein is CASSSRGANTGELFF.

The J gene is TRBJ2-5, the V gene TRBV7-9; no clear D gene. The V end lost 3 bases, the J end lost 2 bases, and 7 bases lay between the germline ends. The CDR3 totals 13 residues. In germline, CDR1 is SEHNR, CDR2 FQNEAQ (reference sequence). The CDR3 loop reads CASSFERQETQYF. The CDR3 DNA is TGTGCCAGCAGCTTCGAACGACAAGAGACCCAGTACTTC.

The sample holds many counts of this clonotype. The chain joins TRBV12-3 or TRBV12-4 to TRBJ1-1; the match to TRBD1 covers 7 bases. The ends lost 5 bases at V and 5 bases at J; junction bases unmatched: 11. The CDR3 loop spans 15 amino acids. The CDR3 region is CASSRHDRAGTEAFF. In DNA, the CDR3 is TGTGCCAGCAGTCGCCATGACAGGGCCGGGACTGAAGCTTTCTTT.

This clonotype was detected only a few times. The chain is built from TRBV5-4 and TRBJ2-3; perhaps TRBD1 as D (5 bases). Trimming cost V 4 bases and J 6 bases, with 24 bases left between them. Germline lookup yields CDR1 SGHNT and CDR2 YYREEE (reference sequence). The CDR3 runs 17 residues. Here the CDR3 reads CASSKKSRADPSDTQYF. The DNA of the CDR3 is TGTGCCAGCAGCAAAAAAAGCAGGGCCGACCCGTCCGATACGCAGTATTTT. The full variable domain, with the rest looked up from reference TRBV5-4 and TRBJ2-3, is ETGVTQSPTHLIKTRGQQVTLRCSSQSGHNTVSWYQQALGQGPQFIFQYYREEENGRGNFPPRFSGLQFPNYSSELNVNALELDDSALYLCASSKKSRADPSDTQYFGPGTRLTVL.

The rearrangement joins TRBV4-3 to TRBJ2-1, with D possibly being TRBD2 (5 bases). The CDR3 covers 12 residues. V was trimmed by 3 bases and J by 12 bases, leaving 12 bases between them. CDR1 and CDR2 from the germline V gene are LGHNA and YSLEER. The DNA for the CDR3 is TGCGCCAGCAGCCATCACTCCGGGGTGCAGTTCTTC. Its protein is CASSHHSGVQFF.

The rearrangement links TRBV7-2 to TRBJ2-5; D is perhaps TRBD1 or TRBD2 (7 bases each). V was trimmed by 4 bases and J by 5 bases, leaving 14 bases between them. Germline assignment: CDR1 SGHTA and CDR2 FQGNSA. CDR3 length equals 14 residues. CDR3 DNA sequence: TGTGCCAGCAGCTCGCGACAGGGAGGGGAGACCCAGTACTTC. It yields the protein CASSSRQGGETQYF.

This clonotype turned up a few times. The CDR3 nucleotides are TGCAGTGCCACGTTTGGTAGCACAGATACGCAGTATTTT. Translated: CSATFGSTDTQYF. This sequence joins TRBV20-1 and TRBJ2-3, with D unresolved. The CDR3 spans 13 residues. CDR1 is DFQATT, CDR2 SNEGSKA, per germline (reference sequence). The ends were cut back, 6 bases at V and 0 bases at J, with 10 bases in the middle.

The sample holds a few counts of this clonotype. The chain carries TRBV5-1 and TRBJ2-3; 10 bases agree with TRBD2. V shed 5 bases, J shed 0 bases, and the junction held 3 bases outside the gene matches. The CDR3 sequence is 15 residues long. Per germline, CDR1 SGHRS and CDR2 YFSETQ. The CDR3 reads CASRELAGSTDTQYF. The CDR3 DNA sequence: TGCGCCAGCAGGGAACTAGCGGGGAGCACAGATACGCAGTATTTT. Full variable domain (outside the CDR3, taken from reference TRBV5-1 and TRBJ2-3): KAGVTQTPRYLIKTRGQQVTLSCSPISGHRSVSWYQQTPGQGLQFLFEYFSETQRNKGNFPGRFSGRQFSNSRSEMNVSTLELGDSALYLCASRELAGSTDTQYFGPGTRLTVL.

CDR3 amino acids: CASSYSYKTDTQYF. In nucleotides, the CDR3 is TGTGCCAGCAGTTACTCCTATAAAACAGATACGCAGTATTTT. The rearrangement links TRBV6-5 to TRBJ2-3; D not certain. This CDR3 is built from 14 residues. Germline V gene data show CDR1 as MNHEY and CDR2 as SVGAGI. V lost 0 bases, J lost 3 bases, and 7 bases lay in between.

This clonotype was found a few times. V is TRBV4-2 and J is TRBJ1-2, with a weak D call TRBD1 (5 bases). The CDR3 loop spans 14 amino acids. With 3 bases removed from V and 4 bases from J, the gap between germline ends came to 12 bases. Germline V lookup: CDR1 LGHNA, CDR2 YNFKEQ. The CDR3 DNA follows: TGTGCCAGCAGCCAGGGCAGGGCGACCTATGGCTACACCTTC. Amino acid sequence: CASSQGRATYGYTF.

The V call is TRBV27, the J call TRBJ2-7, with D tentatively TRBD2 (7 bases). V was trimmed by 8 bases and J by 0 bases, leaving 17 bases between them. The CDR3 is 15 amino acids. CDR1 and CDR2 (germline): MNHEY, SMNVEV (reference sequence). In DNA, the CDR3 is TGTGCCAGCGGAGGGGGGGGCCCTTCCTCCTACGAGCAGTACTTC. Encoded protein: CASGGGGPSSYEQYF.

The sample holds a few counts of this clonotype. The DNA of the CDR3 is TGTGCCAGCAGTTACGGTGGTAGCTCCTATAATTCACCCCTCCACTTT. Protein sequence: CASSYGGSSYNSPLHF. The chain uses TRBV6-2 or TRBV6-3 and TRBJ1-6, with D hard to call. Germline assignment: CDR1 MNHEY and CDR2 SVGEGT. The length of the CDR3 is 16 residues. Trimming took 2 bases from V and 0 from J, leaving 8 bases between them.

There are a few counts of this clonotype. The chain carries TRBV4-1 and TRBJ1-5; D not certain. CDR1 is MGHRA and CDR2 is YSYEKL in the germline V gene. Trimming pared 3 bases from V and 3 bases from J, leaving 18 bases between. CDR3 length: 17 amino acids. CDR3 sequence (DNA): TGCGCCAGCAGCCATCCTGCTGCTGGGCGGGACAATCAGCCCCAGCATTTT. Residues: CASSHPAAGRDNQPQHF.

This clonotype was counted many times. The chain links TRBV5-1 to TRBJ2-7; TRBD1 matches 7 bases. CDR1 and CDR2 from the germline V gene are SGHRS and YFSETQ. The CDR3 covers 13 residues. J lost 12 bases, V lost 4 bases, and 13 bases had no gene match. The CDR3 here is CASSLDGRGLVYF. CDR3 sequence (DNA): TGCGCCAGCAGCCTCGACGGCAGGGGGTTGGTGTACTTC. The full variable domain, in which reference TRBV5-1 and TRBJ2-7 provide the parts outside the CDR3, is KAGVTQTPRYLIKTRGQQVTLSCSPISGHRSVSWYQQTPGQGLQFLFEYFSETQRNKGNFPGRFSGRQFSNSRSEMNVSTLELGDSALYLCASSLDGRGLVYFGPGTRLTVT.